This T cell receptor beta chain was recorded in a study of OX40 agonist ivuxolimab in advanced cancers. As for the study in general: Partial response was recorded in three patients: one hepatocellular carcinoma and two cutaneous melanoma cases.

The CDR3 has 14 amino acids. The germline V gene has CDR1 LNHDA and CDR2 SQIVND (reference sequence). After removal of 3 bases from V and 2 bases from J, the junction contained 4 bases not matched to a gene. As concerns this clone: Antigen specificity is unknown. The same CDR3 also results from other DNA sequences found in this sample.

Prior autoimmune disease or systemic immunosuppression barred patients. Study-wide results and caveats: CD8+ T cells showed, on average, more clonal expansion than CD4+ cells.

Assay: immunoSEQ multiplex PCR; the TCRdb copy retains only in-frame clones and omits some. The sample lists about 86,000 clones; under 95% were seen once. The V and J genes are TRBV19 and TRBJ2-7; 7 bases align to TRBD1. Sample: CD4+ or CD8+ T cells sorted from blood, taken in a trial of the OX40 agonist ivuxolimab. This receptor was taken from an adult with an advanced solid tumor such as melanoma, head and neck, liver or kidney cancer. The CDR3: CASSMGQGAYEQYF. CDR3 bases: TGTGCCAGTAGTATGGGTCAGGGGGCCTACGAGCAGTACTTC.